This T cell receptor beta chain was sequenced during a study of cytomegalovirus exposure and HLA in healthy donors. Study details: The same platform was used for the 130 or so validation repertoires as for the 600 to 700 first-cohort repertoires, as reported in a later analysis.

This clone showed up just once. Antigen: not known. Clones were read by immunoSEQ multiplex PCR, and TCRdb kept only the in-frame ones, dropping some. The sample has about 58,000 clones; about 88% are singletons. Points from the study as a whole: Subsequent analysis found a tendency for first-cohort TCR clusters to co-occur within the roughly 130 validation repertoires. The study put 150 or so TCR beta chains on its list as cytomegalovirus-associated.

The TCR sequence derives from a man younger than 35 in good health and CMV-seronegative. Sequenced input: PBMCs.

CDR3 protein: CASSSTGTAYNEQFF. CDR3 DNA: TGTGCCAGCAGCTCGACCGGGACAGCCTACAATGAGCAGTTCTTC. V usage is TRBV7-2 and J usage is TRBJ2-1; 7 positions agree with TRBD1. Germline V CDR1 and CDR2: SGHTA, FQGNSA. V lost 4 bases to trimming and J lost 2 bases; unmatched junction nucleotides: 5. The CDR3 covers 15 residues.